A single sample is the source of the 22 T cell receptor beta chains below, sequenced in a study of T cell changes during pregnancy in multiple sclerosis. The repertoire was sequenced with immunoSEQ multiplex PCR; TCRdb's copy has only in-frame clones and lacks some. The top ten clones hold 0.2% to 0.3% of a sample with tens of thousands of clones, 92% of them seen once. The input for sequencing was CD4+ T cells from peripheral blood mononuclear cells, taken in the second trimester of pregnancy. These receptors came from a female donor with multiple sclerosis, enrolled in a pregnancy study.

The chain has TRBV15 and TRBJ1-2; 9 bases fit TRBD1. The CDR3 runs 14 residues. Per germline, CDR1 LNHNV and CDR2 YYDKDF (reference sequence). V was clipped by 7 bases and J by 4 bases; unmatched bases: 7. DNA for the CDR3: TGTGCCACCAAAACAGGGGGCACCCTCTATGGCTACACCTTC. Encoded protein: CATKTGGTLYGYTF.

The chain uses TRBV5-6 and TRBJ2-7; D unresolved. The CDR3 contains 11 residues. Deletions cut 4 bases from V and 7 bases from J, with 9 bases between. Looked up from germline, CDR1 is SGHDT and CDR2 is YYEEEE. The CDR3 loop reads CASSQSVEQYF. In DNA form, the CDR3 reads TGTGCCAGCAGCCAGAGCGTTGAGCAGTACTTC.

This chain joins TRBV15 and TRBJ1-1, with a weak D call TRBD1 (6 bases). This CDR3 is built from 12 residues. In germline, CDR1 is LNHNV, CDR2 YYDKDF (reference sequence). V lost 3 bases and J 8 bases, leaving 10 bases between the germline ends. Written as DNA, the CDR3 is TGTGCCACCAGCAGGAGAGGGGGAGAAGCTTTCTTT. It yields the protein CATSRRGGEAFF. Full variable domain (missing parts from reference TRBV15 and TRBJ1-1): DAMVIQNPRYQVTQFGKPVTLSCSQTLNHNVMYWYQQKSSQAPKLLFHYYDKDFNNEADTPDNFQSRRPNTSFCFLDIRSPGLGDTAMYLCATSRRGGEAFFGQGTRLTVV.

The CDR3 reads CASLARLGTEAFF. DNA of the CDR3: TGTGCCAGCCTTGCGCGGTTGGGCACTGAAGCTTTCTTT. The rearrangement uses TRBV13 and TRBJ1-1; no definite D call. V shed 8 bases and J shed 4 bases, with 14 bases lying between them. CDR3 length: 13 amino acids. Germline V gene lookup returns CDR1 PRHDT and CDR2 FYEKMQ (reference sequence). Filled out from reference TRBV13 and TRBJ1-1, the complete variable domain reads AAGVIQSPRHLIKEKRETATLKCYPIPRHDTVYWYQQGPGQDPQFLISFYEKMQSDKGSIPDRFSAQQFSDYHSELNMSSLELGDSALYFCASLARLGTEAFFGQGTRLTVV.

The rearrangement joins TRBV2 to TRBJ2-3; D may be TRBD2 (6 bases). CDR1 and CDR2 from the germline V gene are SNHLY and FYNNEI. The CDR3 length is 12 residues. Trimming pared 4 bases from V and 6 bases from J, leaving 8 bases between. CDR3 protein: CASSVRGDTQYF. The CDR3 DNA is TGTGCCAGCAGTGTTCGGGGGGATACGCAGTATTTT.

The rearrangement uses TRBV11-1 and TRBJ2-5, with D maybe TRBD1 (6 bases). Trimming pared 4 bases from V and 2 bases from J, leaving 11 bases between. Germline CDR1 is SGHAT and CDR2 is FQDESV (reference sequence). This CDR3 contains 14 residues. The CDR3 DNA follows: TGTGCCAGCAGCTCCCGGGACACTCAAGAGACCCAGTACTTC. Translated: CASSSRDTQETQYF.

The rearrangement links TRBV10-2 to TRBJ1-2; no firm D call. CDR3 size: 11 residues. The V end lost 5 bases, the J end lost 4 bases, and 5 bases lay between the germline ends. Germline lookup yields CDR1 WSHSY and CDR2 SAAADI. This CDR3 reads CASSPGYGYTF. The CDR3 DNA reads TGCGCCAGCAGTCCCGGCTATGGCTACACCTTC.

The V gene is TRBV4-1, the J gene TRBJ2-7, with 10 bases fitting TRBD1. Trimming cost V 0 bases and J 5 bases; bases outside gene matches: 7. The CDR3 covers 16 residues. The germline V gene encodes CDR1 MGHRA and CDR2 YSYEKL. The CDR3 here is CASSQDLGTGEHEQYF. As DNA, the CDR3 is TGCGCCAGCAGCCAAGATCTGGGGACAGGGGAGCACGAGCAGTACTTC.

The chain combines TRBV9 with TRBJ2-5, with 14 bases lining up with TRBD2. This CDR3 contains 17 residues. Trimming took 4 bases from V and 2 from J; bases not matched to a gene: 7. The germline gives CDR1 SGDLS, CDR2 YYNGEE. CDR3 in amino acids: CASSRPGLAGGQETQYF. The CDR3 DNA follows: TGTGCCAGCAGCCGTCCCGGACTAGCGGGGGGACAAGAGACCCAGTACTTC.

The rearrangement joins TRBV11-3 to TRBJ2-7; TRBD2 agrees at 7 bases. The CDR3 consists of 15 residues. V lost 1 base and J lost 4; bases outside the gene matches: 7. Germline CDR1 and CDR2: SGHNT and YENEEA. The CDR3 protein is CASSLGSGVEYEQYF. CDR3 coding DNA: TGTGCCAGCAGCTTAGGGAGCGGGGTGGAGTACGAGCAGTACTTC.

J is TRBJ2-3 and V is TRBV13, with TRBD2 as a possible D gene (6 bases). Germline CDR1 and CDR2: PRHDT and FYEKMQ (reference sequence). Trimming removed 5 bases at V and 4 bases at J, with 22 bases between. This CDR3 has 17 amino acids. The CDR3 sequence: CASSGPTGLGSPDTQYF. The CDR3 nucleotides are TGTGCCAGCAGCGGACCCACGGGACTGGGGAGCCCAGATACGCAGTATTTT.

This chain joins TRBV6-4 and TRBJ1-5, with unresolved D. V dropped 4 bases and J dropped 7 bases, with 17 bases sitting between them. From germline, CDR1 is MRHNA and CDR2 SNTAGT. The CDR3 runs 15 residues. The CDR3 DNA reads TGTGCCAGCAGTGGTCTATTGGTATTACTACAGCCCCAGCATTTT. This encodes CASSGLLVLLQPQHF.

V usage is TRBV2 and J usage is TRBJ1-2, with 8 positions matching TRBD1. Germline loops: CDR1 SNHLY, CDR2 FYNNEI. J gave up 0 bases and V 7 bases, and 7 bases lay outside the gene matches. The CDR3 loop spans 15 amino acids. CDR3 coding DNA: TGTGCCAGCATCGAGGACAGGGCAGCTAACTATGGCTACACCTTC. Its protein product is CASIEDRAANYGYTF.

This sequence joins TRBV18 and TRBJ1-3; D might be TRBD1 (5 bases). Germline CDR1 KGHSH, CDR2 LQKENI. The CDR3 extends over 13 amino acids. With 3 bases removed from V and 8 bases from J, the gap between germline ends came to 11 bases. The CDR3 sequence is CASSPRAEDTIYF. CDR3 coding DNA: TGTGCCAGCTCACCCAGGGCCGAGGACACCATATATTTT.

This clone was observed a single time. The rearrangement links TRBV7-8 to TRBJ2-2; the D gene is possibly TRBD2 (6 bases). Trimming shortened V by 5 bases and J by 2 bases, and 15 bases separated the two germline ends. Germline V gene data show CDR1 as SGHVS and CDR2 as FQNEAQ. The CDR3 has 16 amino acids. The CDR3 sequence is CASSPGGGENTGELFF. The CDR3 coding sequence is TGTGCCAGCAGCCCGGGTGGCGGGGAAAACACCGGGGAGCTGTTTTTT.

The rearrangement links TRBV9 to TRBJ1-1, with 7 positions matching TRBD1. The germline V gene encodes CDR1 SGDLS and CDR2 YYNGEE. Trimming cost V 3 bases and J 4 bases; bases outside gene matches: 9. The CDR3 is made up of 15 amino acids. The CDR3 protein is CASSGGQSSATEAFF. As DNA, the CDR3 is TGTGCCAGCAGCGGGGGACAGTCGAGCGCCACTGAAGCTTTCTTT.

The chain couples TRBV7-3 to TRBJ2-3; 12 bases agree with TRBD1. Germline CDR1 reads SGHTA; CDR2 reads FQGTGA. V shed 8 bases, J shed 5 bases, and the junction held 8 bases outside the gene matches. CDR3 size: 15 residues. The CDR3, as DNA: TGTGCCAGCTCACGGGACAGGGGGCGCGGAGATACGCAGTATTTT. Translated: CASSRDRGRGDTQYF. Complete variable domain (other parts from reference TRBV7-3 and TRBJ2-3): GAGVSQTPSNKVTEKGKYVELRCDPISGHTALYWYRQSLGQGPEFLIYFQGTGAADDSGLPNDRFFAVRPEGSVSTLKIQRTERGDSAVYLCASSRDRGRGDTQYFGPGTRLTVL.

The chain uses TRBV6-1 and TRBJ1-1; 7 bases fit TRBD1. With V trimmed by 11 bases and J by 1 base, 7 bases remained unmatched. This CDR3 is built from 13 residues. Per germline, CDR1 MNHNS and CDR2 SASEGT. Here the CDR3 reads CAGEGQTNTEAFF. The CDR3 DNA reads TGTGCCGGAGAGGGACAGACGAACACTGAAGCTTTCTTT.

The chain joins TRBV9 to TRBJ2-3; TRBD1 agrees at 7 bases. CDR1 and CDR2 from the germline V gene are SGDLS and YYNGEE. There are 15 residues in the CDR3. V was pared by 0 bases and J by 2 bases, with 3 bases of the junction left unmatched. CDR3 sequence reads: CASSVGDRATDTQYF. CDR3 nucleotide sequence: TGTGCCAGCAGCGTAGGGGACAGAGCCACAGATACGCAGTATTTT.

This chain links TRBV12-1 with TRBJ2-1; TRBD2 is the table's D call and was not checked against the DNA. TRBV12-1 is tagged as a pseudogene. The CDR3 extends over 13 amino acids. The DNA of the CDR3 is TGTGCCAGCAGCTTTGACGGGGTTAATGAGCAGTTCTTC. Protein product: CASSFDGVNEQFF.

Of note for this clone: Within the sample, other DNA sequences also encode this same CDR3. This chain connects TRBV25-1 to TRBJ1-2; possible D gene TRBD1, 5 bases. V lost 3 bases and J lost 0, with 8 bases in between. The CDR3 length is 14 residues. Germline lookup yields CDR1 MGHDK and CDR2 SYGVNS. As DNA, the CDR3 is TGTGCCAGCAGTGAGACGACAGCTAACTATGGCTACACCTTC. This codes for CASSETTANYGYTF.

To note about this clone: A read error may account for a junction end that differs from germline. The chain couples TRBV28 to TRBJ2-7, with D tentatively TRBD2 (5 bases). CDR1 MDHEN and CDR2 SYDVKM come from the germline V gene. The CDR3 loop spans 13 amino acids. CDR3 DNA sequence: TGTGCCAGCAGTTTCCCTTATTTGAGCGGTTTGCGCTTC. It specifies CASSFPYLSGLRF.